This TCR beta chain was sequenced for a study of human T cells and chemical hapten exposure. Study in general: A 2 cm by 2 cm inner upper arm patch received 2% DPC for sensitization.

This clonotype was seen ten or more times. Each CDR3 protein is one row after TCRdb ran MiXCR on the RACE reads. The sample yields about 82,000 distinct CDR3 sequences, about 6.6% seen once. Noted time point: patch test 2, 6 weeks after DPC sensitization. As to treatment: therapeutic diphenylcyclopropenone sensitization with weekly scalp DPC. The CDR3 consists of 13 residues. V dropped 3 bases and J dropped 4; count of bases not matched to a gene: 1. Germline V CDR1 and CDR2: DFQATT, SNEGSKA (reference sequence). The chain employs TRBV20-1 and TRBJ2-2; 8 bases match TRBD1. This clonotype was obtained from a woman aged 25 to 45 with alopecia areata. Some clones in this sample may be carry-over from other donors' samples. The sample in question was whole blood, obtained in connection with sensitization to the hapten diphenylcyclopropenone (DPC). Here the CDR3 reads CSARTGVTGELFF. CDR3 coding DNA: TGCAGTGCTAGGACAGGGGTCACCGGGGAGCTGTTTTTT.